A selection of T cell receptor beta chains follows, all from one sample in a study of cytomegalovirus exposure and HLA in healthy donors. Profiling relied on immunoSEQ multiplex PCR, and the TCRdb table lists in-frame clones only, not all of them. The table has around 150,000 clones, around four fifths seen once. Sequencing was done on a sample of PBMCs. These receptor sequences come from a girl aged 2 to 10 in good health and CMV-seropositive. The CDR3 runs from the conserved cysteine through the conserved F or W. A D gene is named only where the DNA matches it firmly. Size tells how often a clone was seen (once, few, many) or the class of an expanded clone, and some rows leave it out.

V gene	clone size	J gene	D gene	CDR3 DNA	CDR3 protein
TRBV28	NA	TRBJ2-7	TRBD2	TGTGCCAGCAGTTTTTGGACTAGCGGGAGTTCCTACGAGCAGTACTTC	CASSFWTSGSSYEQYF
TRBV19	NA	TRBJ2-7	TRBD1	TGTGCCAGTAGTATATCCGGGACAGGCTCCTACGAGCAGTACTTC	CASSISGTGSYEQYF
TRBV30	NA	TRBJ2-2	NA	TGTGCCTCCGGGCGGGGACCAACCGGGGAGCTGTTTTTT	CASGRGPTGELFF
TRBV29-1	once	TRBJ1-1	TRBD1	TGCAGCATAATGGACAGGGAGGGGGAAACTGAAGCTTTCTTT	CSIMDREGETEAFF
TRBV9	NA	TRBJ2-2	TRBD2	TGTGCCAGCAGCGTAGATCAACTGGAGACTAGCGGGAGGGCCATTGGTCCCGGGGAGCTGTTTTTT	CASSVDQLETSGRAIGPGELFF
TRBV7-9	NA	TRBJ2-6	NA	TGTGCCAGCAGCTTCATAATTAGACAGATCCCTGGGGCCAACGTCCTGACTTTC	CASSFIIRQIPGANVLTF
TRBV19	NA	TRBJ1-1	NA	TGTGCCAGTAGTATAGACTCCTACAACACTGAAGCTTTCTTT	CASSIDSYNTEAFF
TRBV6-6	NA	TRBJ1-5	TRBD1	TGTGCCAGCAGCTGGGGACAGGGTGGTGATCAGCCCCAGCATTTT	CASSWGQGGDQPQHF
TRBV6-1	few	TRBJ2-7	NA	TGTGCCAGCAGTGGACCAGGTGGAGGCTCCTACGAGCAGTACTTC	CASSGPGGGSYEQYF
TRBV13	few	TRBJ1-3	NA	TGTGCCAGCAGCTTTGTTGGACAGATCGACACCATATATTTT	CASSFVGQIDTIYF
TRBV6-1	NA	TRBJ1-5	NA	TGTGCCAGCAGTGGGGGAGGTGCCTATAATCAGCCCCAGCATTTT	CASSGGGAYNQPQHF